The TCR beta chain under discussion was sequenced for a study of OX40 agonist ivuxolimab in advanced cancers. Turning to the study itself: Ivuxolimab, an antibody that agonizes OX40 (CD134), was administered to the patients. Eligibility admitted prior anti-PD-1, anti-PD-L1 or anti-CTLA-4 therapy; about 39% had some.

From germline, CDR1 is SGHNT and CDR2 YENEEA. Trimming removed 5 bases from V and 4 bases from J; junction bases left unmatched: 12. This CDR3 contains 16 residues. Regarding the study as a whole: Among the lowest levels of clonal expansion were found in partial responders at 0.1-3.0 mg/kg.

TCRdb's copy holds only in-frame clones and misses some; the assay was immunoSEQ multiplex PCR. The data contain over 20,000 clones, 80% to 90% of them seen just once; the ten biggest clones take up over 25%. Worth noting for this clone: Its specificity is not known.

The sequences come from CD4+ or CD8+ T cells sorted from blood, collected in a trial of the OX40 agonist ivuxolimab. The chain links TRBV11-3 to TRBJ2-3; 7 bases line up with TRBD2. The receptor was derived from an adult with an advanced solid tumor such as melanoma, head and neck, liver or kidney cancer. CDR3 DNA sequence: TGTGCCAGCAGCCCAAGGCGGGGGAGGCACCCAGATACGCAGTATTTT. Translating gives CASSPRRGRHPDTQYF.